The next 28 T cell receptor beta chains were all read from a single sample in a study of blood T cell repertoires in COVID-19. The table came from immunoSEQ multiplex PCR; TCRdb's copy has only in-frame clones and leaves some out. The profile shows just over 650,000 clones, 75% to 90% of them singletons. Specimen: peripheral blood. The receptors derive from a woman between 18 and 30 years old with acute or convalescent COVID-19.

This clone was detected only once. The rearrangement uses TRBV30 and TRBJ1-1; tentatively, D is TRBD1 (6 bases). The CDR3 length is 14 residues. Looked up from germline, CDR1 is GTSNPN and CDR2 is SVGIG (reference sequence). V was cut by 4 bases and J by 1 base, with 13 bases left in between. CDR3 residues: CAWIPDRRNTEAFF. In nucleotides, the CDR3 is TGTGCCTGGATACCCGACAGGAGGAACACTGAAGCTTTCTTT.

The chain carries TRBV21-1 and TRBJ2-3; no check of the table's D call, TRBD1, against the DNA was made. TRBV21-1 is noted as a pseudogene. The CDR3 loop spans 18 amino acids. The CDR3 DNA reads as TGTGCCAGCAGCAAGGAGGTCGTCGGACAGGGGCACCTAGATACGCAGTATTTT. It translates to CASSKEVVGQGHLDTQYF.

This chain uses TRBV5-1 with TRBJ2-5; D call uncertain. Deletions cut 9 bases from V and 5 bases from J, with 11 bases between. CDR1 is SGHRS and CDR2 is YFSETQ in the germline V gene. The CDR3 has 11 amino acids. The DNA for the CDR3 is TGCGCCACCGGAGTCGGGGAGACCCAGTACTTC. Encoded protein: CATGVGETQYF. Combining the CDR3 with reference TRBV5-1 and TRBJ2-5 gives the whole variable domain KAGVTQTPRYLIKTRGQQVTLSCSPISGHRSVSWYQQTPGQGLQFLFEYFSETQRNKGNFPGRFSGRQFSNSRSEMNVSTLELGDSALYLCATGVGETQYFGPGTRLLVL.

This rearrangement joins TRBV30 to TRBJ1-1, with TRBD1 matching over 7 bases. After removal of 7 bases from V and 5 bases from J, the junction contained 10 bases not matched to a gene. CDR3 size: 13 residues. Germline lookup yields CDR1 GTSNPN and CDR2 SVGIG (reference sequence). The CDR3 region is CALTRAGGTEAFF. The CDR3, as DNA: TGTGCCTTGACCAGGGCAGGGGGGACTGAAGCTTTCTTT.

V and J are TRBV9 and TRBJ2-7, with 7 bases lining up with TRBD1. This CDR3 spans 15 amino acids. CDR1 and CDR2 from the germline V gene are SGDLS and YYNGEE. The V gene end was trimmed by 2 bases and the J gene end by 0 bases; junction bases not matched to a gene: 5. CDR3 in DNA: TGTGCCAGCAGCGTGTCGGGGACAGCCTCCTACGAGCAGTACTTC. This codes for CASSVSGTASYEQYF.

The J gene is TRBJ1-5, the V gene TRBV7-9; 7 nucleotides match TRBD1. Trimming took 3 bases from V and 7 from J; bases not matched to a gene: 3. The CDR3 is 13 amino acids. Germline values: CDR1 SEHNR, CDR2 FQNEAQ (reference sequence). As DNA, the CDR3 is TGTGCCAGCAGCTTGAACAGGGGCCAGCCCCAGCATTTT. The encoded protein is CASSLNRGQPQHF.

This clone was picked up one time. The V gene is TRBV5-6, the J gene TRBJ2-6; TRBD1 matches 7 bases. This CDR3 contains 19 residues. Trimming removed 2 bases from V and 0 bases from J; junction bases left unmatched: 11. CDR1 is SGHDT and CDR2 is YYEEEE in the germline V gene. The CDR3 bases are TGTGCCAGCAGCTTTTTTGTAGGACAGGAACTCTCTGGGGCCAACGTCCTGACTTTC. This gives the protein CASSFFVGQELSGANVLTF.

The chain recombines TRBV7-2 with TRBJ2-7, with a weak D call TRBD1 (5 bases). The CDR3 is 14 residues long. V lost 3 bases and J lost 6, with 15 bases in between. Germline V lookup: CDR1 SGHTA, CDR2 FQGNSA. The CDR3 region is CASSLYRPTGEQYF. The CDR3 DNA is TGTGCCAGCAGCTTGTACAGGCCCACGGGCGAGCAGTACTTC. Full variable domain (outside the CDR3, taken from reference TRBV7-2 and TRBJ2-7): GAGVSQSPSNKVTEKGKDVELRCDPISGHTALYWYRQSLGQGLEFLIYFQGNSAPDKSGLPSDRFSAERTGGSVSTLTIQRTQQEDSAVYLCASSLYRPTGEQYFGPGTRLTVT.

This clone was found a few times. The chain employs TRBV7-9 and TRBJ1-2, with D hard to call. V shed 0 bases and J shed 7 bases, with 6 bases lying between them. From germline, CDR1 is SEHNR and CDR2 FQNEAQ (reference sequence). The CDR3 is 12 residues long. CDR3 sequence reads: CASSLARSGYTF. The CDR3 DNA follows: TGTGCCAGCAGCTTAGCCCGGTCTGGCTACACCTTC. Drawing the rest from reference TRBV7-9 and TRBJ1-2, the complete variable domain is DTGVSQNPRHKITKRGQNVTFRCDPISEHNRLYWYRQTLGQGPEFLTYFQNEAQLEKSRLLSDRFSAERPKGSFSTLEIQRTEQGDSAMYLCASSLARSGYTFGSGTRLTVV.

This clone occurred a few times. The chain carries TRBV5-1 and TRBJ1-3; 8 bases agree with TRBD1. The CDR3 is made up of 14 amino acids. In germline, CDR1 is SGHRS, CDR2 YFSETQ. Unmatched junction bases numbered 3, after V lost 7 bases and J lost 0 bases. DNA for the CDR3: TGCGCCAGCGCAGGGGGCCTCTCTGGAAACACCATATATTTT. This encodes CASAGGLSGNTIYF.

The chain employs TRBV7-9 and TRBJ1-4, with 8 bases that match TRBD1. From germline, CDR1 is SEHNR and CDR2 FQNEAQ (reference sequence). CDR3 size: 16 residues. V trimming: 5 bases; J trimming: 0 bases; junction bases outside the gene matches: 5. In DNA form, the CDR3 reads TGTGCCAGCAGCGCGGGACAGGCTACAACTAATGAAAAACTGTTTTTT. This codes for CASSAGQATTNEKLFF.

The gene calls are TRBV12-5 and TRBJ1-1, with no clear D. Germline-derived CDR1 and CDR2 are LGHNT and FRNRAP. With 2 bases removed from V and 1 base from J, the gap between germline ends came to 14 bases. CDR3 length equals 16 residues. Here the CDR3 reads CASGLNHEGQNTEAFF. The CDR3 nucleotides read TGTGCTAGTGGTTTGAACCATGAGGGTCAGAACACTGAAGCTTTCTTT.

In this sample, this clone turned up a few times. V usage is TRBV21-1 and J usage is TRBJ1-1. TRBV21-1 corresponds to a pseudogene. There are 10 residues in the CDR3. Written as DNA, the CDR3 is TGTGCCAGCAGCCCCGGGGGAGCTTTCTTT. Translating it yields CASSPGGAFF.

The V call is TRBV18, the J call TRBJ1-1; D remains ambiguous. The V gene lost 6 bases and the J gene lost 6 bases, with 23 bases spanning the gap. CDR3 length equals 16 residues. Germline V gives CDR1 KGHSH, CDR2 LQKENI. CDR3 DNA: TGTGCCAGCTCTTTCCGGAGTAAGTACGCCAACGCTGAAGCTTTCTTT. This sequence encodes CASSFRSKYANAEAFF.

This clone showed up just once. The genes are TRBV3-1 (or the pseudogene TRBV3-2) and TRBJ1-1; D uncertain. Germline V lookup: CDR1 LGHDT, CDR2 YNNKEL (reference sequence). V was cut by 1 base and J by 6 bases, with 6 bases left in between. The CDR3 spans 12 residues. CDR3 sequence reads: CASSQVSSEAFF. The CDR3 bases are TGTGCCAGCAGCCAAGTGTCATCTGAAGCTTTCTTT.

This chain joins TRBV7-3 and TRBJ2-2; D is undetermined. The germline V gene encodes CDR1 SGHTA and CDR2 FQGTGA. V gave up 5 bases and J gave up 1 base, with 14 bases separating them. This CDR3 comprises 16 residues. CDR3 coding DNA: TGTGCCAGCAGCCTATATGGCGGCAAGAACACCGGGGAGCTGTTTTTT. The encoded protein is CASSLYGGKNTGELFF.

The V gene is TRBV27, the J gene TRBJ2-2; 8 bases line up with TRBD1. The length of the CDR3 is 15 residues. V lost 0 bases to trimming and J lost 7 bases; unmatched junction nucleotides: 4. CDR1 MNHEY and CDR2 SMNVEV come from the germline V gene (reference sequence). The CDR3 reads CASSLSPGGHGELFF. CDR3 in DNA: TGTGCCAGCAGTTTATCTCCAGGGGGCCACGGGGAGCTGTTTTTT.

The rearrangement uses TRBV18 and TRBJ2-2, with 7 bases identical to TRBD1. V shed 3 bases, J shed 4 bases, and the junction held 8 bases outside the gene matches. Germline V gene data show CDR1 as KGHSH and CDR2 as LQKENI. CDR3 length: 16 residues. The CDR3 loop reads CASSPQTGRPTGELFF. For the CDR3, the DNA is TGTGCCAGCTCACCCCAGACAGGGCGGCCCACCGGGGAGCTGTTTTTT.

This CDR3 is CASSFPRGNTEAFF. DNA for the CDR3: TGTGCCAGCAGCTTTCCCAGGGGGAACACTGAAGCTTTCTTT. The chain recombines TRBV11-2 with TRBJ1-1; the D gene is possibly TRBD1 (6 bases). The germline V gene has CDR1 SGHAT and CDR2 FQNNGV. The CDR3 has 14 amino acids. V lost 3 bases, J lost 1 base, and 9 bases lay in between.

In this sample, this clone turned up a few times. The chain uses TRBV5-5 and TRBJ1-5; D call uncertain. Germline CDR1 SGHKS, CDR2 YYEKEE (reference sequence). V gave up 2 bases and J gave up 8 bases, with 8 bases separating them. This CDR3 contains 12 residues. This chain's CDR3 is CASSFLGEPQHF. The CDR3 bases are TGTGCCAGCAGCTTCCTCGGAGAGCCCCAGCATTTT.

The chain has TRBV29-1 and TRBJ1-2, with D perhaps matching TRBD1 (6 bases). Germline CDR1 SQVTM, CDR2 ANQGSEA. V was pared by 3 bases and J by 4 bases, with 21 bases between. The CDR3 consists of 16 residues. The CDR3 nucleotides are TGCAGCGTTGACCTGATAGGGGGGGGGCGCTTCTATGGCTACACCTTC. This gives the protein CSVDLIGGGRFYGYTF.

This clone has more than one count but fewer than ten. The J gene is TRBJ1-2, the V gene TRBV6-5; TRBD1 aligns across 9 bases. Germline trimming cut 6 bases from V and 6 bases from J; bases unmatched to any gene: 2. The germline V gene has CDR1 MNHEY and CDR2 SVGAGI. The CDR3 is made up of 12 amino acids. The CDR3 is CASRRDRDGYTF. DNA for the CDR3: TGTGCCAGCAGGAGGGACAGGGATGGCTACACCTTC.

The J gene is TRBJ2-7, the V gene TRBV11-2, with D possibly being TRBD1 (6 bases). With 1 base removed from V and 4 bases from J, the gap between germline ends came to 14 bases. The CDR3 is 15 amino acids. Germline CDR1 SGHAT, CDR2 FQNNGV. In DNA form, the CDR3 reads TGTGCCAGCAGCTTAGCTCTGGGCAGGGGTTACGAGCAGTACTTC. This codes for CASSLALGRGYEQYF.

The J gene is TRBJ1-1, the V gene TRBV20-1; D is undetermined. Germline CDR1 reads DFQATT; CDR2 reads SNEGSKA (reference sequence). The CDR3 is made up of 13 amino acids. The ends were cut back, 3 bases at V and 3 bases at J, with 11 bases in the middle. CDR3 residues: CSASYWRDTEAFF. The DNA for the CDR3 is TGCAGTGCTAGTTACTGGCGGGACACTGAAGCTTTCTTT.

This chain joins TRBV14 and TRBJ1-1; TRBD1 might be the D (5 bases). This CDR3 has 18 residues. Trimming took 4 bases from V and 2 from J, leaving 23 bases between them. Germline CDR1 and CDR2: SGHDN and FVKESK. CDR3: CASSLPPGTGVTNTEAFF. In DNA form, the CDR3 reads TGTGCCAGCAGCCTTCCGCCGGGGACGGGGGTCACTAACACTGAAGCTTTCTTT.

J is TRBJ1-4 and V is TRBV30, with a possible D match to TRBD1 (5 bases). The germline V gene encodes CDR1 GTSNPN and CDR2 SVGIG (reference sequence). The CDR3 is 14 residues long. V lost 1 base and J lost 6, with 12 bases in between. The CDR3 DNA follows: TGTGCCTGGAGTGCCGGGGGTAAGGATGAAAAACTGTTTTTT. Amino acid sequence: CAWSAGGKDEKLFF.

Only one count was recorded for this clone. The chain recombines TRBV5-1 with TRBJ1-5, with D unclear. The germline CDR1 and CDR2 sequences are SGHRS and YFSETQ. The V and J ends lost 7 bases and 2 bases respectively, with 10 bases between them. The CDR3 length is 13 residues. The CDR3 protein is CASAEEGNQPQHF. CDR3 bases: TGCGCCAGCGCCGAGGAAGGCAATCAGCCCCAGCATTTT.

This chain uses TRBV9 with TRBJ1-5; TRBD1 agrees at 11 bases. Germline-derived CDR1 and CDR2 are SGDLS and YYNGEE. V was pared by 0 bases and J by 10 bases, with 6 bases of the junction left unmatched. The CDR3 is made up of 15 amino acids. This CDR3 reads CASSVDGTGGKPQHF. Here the CDR3 DNA reads TGTGCCAGCAGCGTAGACGGGACAGGGGGAAAACCCCAGCATTTT.